This paragraph reports one T cell receptor (beta chain). The antigen is not known. The entry originates in a study of shared clonotypes between healthy human individuals. Background on the study: Per donor, CD8 memory used one plate, CD8 naive used two, CD4 memory used three and CD4 naive used three. General study findings and limits: In a handful of donors, roughly 5.2% of naive CD4 clonotypes appeared in common.

Healthy and HIV-negative, the adult donors had no recent acute infections or vaccinations. CD4+ cells yielded CD45RA+ naive and CD45RA-negative memory subsets. Sequencing was performed with immunoSEQ multiplex PCR; in TCRdb, only in-frame clones are kept and a portion is missing. The sample lists some 1 million clones, around 74% seen once, with approximately 1.5% in the top ten. Per the germline V gene, CDR1 is MNHEY and CDR2 is SMNVEV (reference sequence). Trimming removed 4 bases from V and 7 bases from J, with 11 bases in between. CDR3 length: 14 residues. The sequence came from a man between 18 and 29 years old in good health. Source material: memory CD4+ T cells sorted from blood. Documented subset: CD45RA-negative fraction. The chain carries TRBV27 and TRBJ1-6; perhaps TRBD1 as D (5 bases). In nucleotides, the CDR3 is TGTGCCAGCAGTTACGAGGGGAGGAATTCACCCCTCCACTTT. Its translation is CASSYEGRNSPLHF.